This T cell receptor (beta chain) came from a study of stem cell transplantation in POMP-related autoinflammatory disease (dated by TCRdb to the early 2020s). Describing the broader study: It was hypothesized that MHC class I-dependent CD8+ T-cell differentiation and positive selection are impaired by defective thymoproteasomes, resulting in skewing of the TRB repertoire. Prior to transplant, the patients had skewing toward CD4+ naive T cells, low CD8+ T-cell proportions, and reduced T-cell cytokine secretion. To find out how POMP deficiency affects T-cell receptor beta repertoire diversity and CDR3 characteristics, high-throughput TRB sequencing was used. General findings and caveats noted by the study authors: The trend toward lower diversity and increased clonality in PRAID patients was statistically significant only for regulatory T cells. A restricted number of unique TRB V-J gene pairings was observed in PRAID patients. PRAID patients trended toward lower TRB diversity and higher clonality across all analyzed T-cell subsets.

Counted from cysteine to phenylalanine, this CDR3 has 15 amino acids. Only CDR3 DNA remains: 45 bases, in frame from the first base. V is cut by 5 bases and J by 0 bases, and the space between the germline ends is 13 bases. CDR1 is given as MGHDK and CDR2 as SYGVNS, both from the germline V gene. Worth noting for this clone: There is no known antigen for this receptor. Base qualities are missing; no much larger clone stands one base away.

The time point label on this specimen signifies: before hematopoietic stem cell transplant. PRAID was characterized by prominent immunodeficiency alongside autoinflammation. Before TRB sequencing, T-cell subsets (conventional T cells, CD8+ T cells, regulatory T cells, T follicular helper cells) were sorted. Libraries were constructed by the immunoSEQ multiplex PCR assay. Turning to the authors' computational methods: Repertoire diversity was quantified with Shannon entropy, accounting for clonal size distribution. The Gini-Simpson index (Simpson_1-D) was used to measure inequality in clonotype distribution. TCRdb limited this immuneACCESS table to in-frame rearrangements with V and J called. A share of clones is missing; checked studies link under half to unresolved V genes, and the rest is unexplained. V and J calls and clone size are copied from that table; D and trimming were computed from the DNA. This sample is represented by 25,000 to 40,000 clones; around 88% of them were singletons. Together, the top ten hold under 0.75% of the sample.

Here the sequenced sample was CD4+ T cells from PBMCs, taken before stem cell transplantation. The V and J segments used are TRBV25-1 and TRBJ1-2; no D gene call is confident. The sequence came from a human donor with POMP-related autoinflammation and immune dysregulation (PRAID). The base sequence is TGTGCCAGCAGTCCGCTTAGAGATCCTAACTATGGCTACACCTTC. It codes for CASSPLRDPNYGYTF.